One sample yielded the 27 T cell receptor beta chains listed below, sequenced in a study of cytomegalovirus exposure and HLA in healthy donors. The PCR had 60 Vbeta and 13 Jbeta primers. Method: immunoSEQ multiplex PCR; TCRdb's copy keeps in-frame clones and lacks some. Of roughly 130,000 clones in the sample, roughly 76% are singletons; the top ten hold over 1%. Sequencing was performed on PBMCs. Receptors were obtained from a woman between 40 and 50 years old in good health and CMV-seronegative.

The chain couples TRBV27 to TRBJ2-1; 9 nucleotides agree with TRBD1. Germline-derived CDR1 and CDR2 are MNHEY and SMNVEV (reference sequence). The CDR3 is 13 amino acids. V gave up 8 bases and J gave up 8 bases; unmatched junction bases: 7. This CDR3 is CASGRTGVYEQFF. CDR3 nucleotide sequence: TGTGCCAGCGGGAGGACAGGGGTGTATGAGCAGTTCTTC.

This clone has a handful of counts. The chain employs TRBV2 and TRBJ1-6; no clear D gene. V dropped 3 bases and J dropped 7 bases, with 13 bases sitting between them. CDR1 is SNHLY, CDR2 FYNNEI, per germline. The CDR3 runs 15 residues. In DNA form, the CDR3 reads TGTGCCAGCAGTGACGAACGGGGTGGGAATTCACCCCTCCACTTT. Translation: CASSDERGGNSPLHF.

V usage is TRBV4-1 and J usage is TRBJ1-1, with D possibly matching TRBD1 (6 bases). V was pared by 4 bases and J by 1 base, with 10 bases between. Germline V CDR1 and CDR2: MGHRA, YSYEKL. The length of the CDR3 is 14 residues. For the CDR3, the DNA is TGCGCCAGCAGCCGGGACACCTCGAACACTGAAGCTTTCTTT. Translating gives CASSRDTSNTEAFF.

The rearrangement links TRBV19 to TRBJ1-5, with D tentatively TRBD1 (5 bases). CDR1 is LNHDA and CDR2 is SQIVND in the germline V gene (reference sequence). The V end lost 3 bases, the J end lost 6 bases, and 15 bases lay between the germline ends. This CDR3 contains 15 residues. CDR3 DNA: TGTGCCAGTAGTATCGGTATCGGGGGTTTTCAGCCCCAGCATTTT. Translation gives CASSIGIGGFQPQHF.

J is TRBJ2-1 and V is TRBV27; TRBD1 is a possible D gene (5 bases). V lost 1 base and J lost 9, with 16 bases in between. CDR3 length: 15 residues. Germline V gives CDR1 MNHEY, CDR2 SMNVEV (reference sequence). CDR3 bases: TGTGCCAGCAGTTTATGGTTGGGGCCGGAAGTTGAGCAGTTCTTC. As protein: CASSLWLGPEVEQFF.

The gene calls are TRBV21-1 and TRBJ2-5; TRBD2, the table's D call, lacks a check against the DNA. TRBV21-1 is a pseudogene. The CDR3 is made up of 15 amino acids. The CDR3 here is CASSPRGDSQETQYF. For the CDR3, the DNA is TGTGCCAGCAGCCCTCGGGGGGACTCCCAAGAGACCCAGTACTTC.

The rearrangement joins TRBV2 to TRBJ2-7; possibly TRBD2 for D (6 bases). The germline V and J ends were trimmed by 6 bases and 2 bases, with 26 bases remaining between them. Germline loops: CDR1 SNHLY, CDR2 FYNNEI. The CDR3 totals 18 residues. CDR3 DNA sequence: TGTGCCAGCAGGGGGCGGGGTCGGGCCAGCGGTTTTACCTACGAGCAGTACTTC. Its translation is CASRGRGRASGFTYEQYF. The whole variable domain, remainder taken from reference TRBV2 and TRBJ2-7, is EPEVTQTPSHQVTQMGQEVILRCVPISNHLYFYWYRQILGQKVEFLVSFYNNEISEKSEIFDDQFSVERPDGSNFTLKIRSTKLEDSAMYFCASRGRGRASGFTYEQYFGPGTRLTVT.

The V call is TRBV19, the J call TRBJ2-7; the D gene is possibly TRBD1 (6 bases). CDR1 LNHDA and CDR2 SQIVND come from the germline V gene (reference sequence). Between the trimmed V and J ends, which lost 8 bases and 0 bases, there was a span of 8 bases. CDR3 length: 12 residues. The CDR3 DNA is TGTGCCAGTGGGGACACCTCCTACGAGCAGTACTTC. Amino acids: CASGDTSYEQYF.

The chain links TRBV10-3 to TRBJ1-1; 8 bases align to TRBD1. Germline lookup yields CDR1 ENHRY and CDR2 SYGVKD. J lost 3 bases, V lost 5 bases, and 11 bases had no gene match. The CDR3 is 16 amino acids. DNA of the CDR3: TGTGCCATCAGTTTCCGGCAGGGGGCTCCCCACACTGAAGCTTTCTTT. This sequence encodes CAISFRQGAPHTEAFF.

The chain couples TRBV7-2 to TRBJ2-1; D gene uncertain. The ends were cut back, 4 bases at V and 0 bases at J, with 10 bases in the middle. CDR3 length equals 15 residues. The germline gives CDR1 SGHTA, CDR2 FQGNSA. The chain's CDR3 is CASSSELSSYNEQFF. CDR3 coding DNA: TGTGCCAGCAGCTCCGAATTGAGCTCCTACAATGAGCAGTTCTTC.

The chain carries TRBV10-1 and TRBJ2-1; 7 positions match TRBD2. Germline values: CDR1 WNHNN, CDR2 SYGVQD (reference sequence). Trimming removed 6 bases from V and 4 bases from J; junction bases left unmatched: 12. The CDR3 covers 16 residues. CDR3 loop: CASRGVREGTYNEQFF. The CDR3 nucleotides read TGCGCCAGCAGAGGGGTGAGGGAGGGGACTTACAATGAGCAGTTCTTC.

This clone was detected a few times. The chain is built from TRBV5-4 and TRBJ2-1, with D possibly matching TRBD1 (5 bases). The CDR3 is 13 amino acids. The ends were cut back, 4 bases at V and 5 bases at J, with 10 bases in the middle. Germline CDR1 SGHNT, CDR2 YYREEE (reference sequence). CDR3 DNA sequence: TGTGCCAGCAGCCCAAAGGGGAACAATGAGCAGTTCTTC. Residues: CASSPKGNNEQFF. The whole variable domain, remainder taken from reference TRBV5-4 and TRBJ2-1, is ETGVTQSPTHLIKTRGQQVTLRCSSQSGHNTVSWYQQALGQGPQFIFQYYREEENGRGNFPPRFSGLQFPNYSSELNVNALELDDSALYLCASSPKGNNEQFFGPGTRLTVL.

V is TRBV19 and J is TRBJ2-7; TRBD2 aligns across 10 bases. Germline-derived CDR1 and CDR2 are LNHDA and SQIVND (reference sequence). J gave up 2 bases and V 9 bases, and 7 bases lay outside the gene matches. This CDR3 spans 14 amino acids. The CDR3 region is CASMTSGYPYEQYF. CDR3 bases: TGTGCCAGCATGACTAGCGGGTATCCCTACGAGCAGTACTTC. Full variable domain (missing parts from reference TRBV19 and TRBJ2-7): DGGITQSPKYLFRKEGQNVTLSCEQNLNHDAMYWYRQDPGQGLRLIYYSQIVNDFQKGDIAEGYSVSREKKESFPLTVTSAQKNPTAFYLCASMTSGYPYEQYFGPGTRLTVT.

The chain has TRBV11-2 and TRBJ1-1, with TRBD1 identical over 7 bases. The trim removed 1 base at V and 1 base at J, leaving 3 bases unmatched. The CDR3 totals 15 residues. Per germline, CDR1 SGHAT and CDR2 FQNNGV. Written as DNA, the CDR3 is TGTGCCAGCAGCTTAGCAAGGACAGGGAACACTGAAGCTTTCTTT. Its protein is CASSLARTGNTEAFF.

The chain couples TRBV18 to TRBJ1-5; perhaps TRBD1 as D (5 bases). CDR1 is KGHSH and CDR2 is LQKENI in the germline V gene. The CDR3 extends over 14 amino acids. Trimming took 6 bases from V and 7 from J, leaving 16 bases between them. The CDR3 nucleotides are TGTGCCAGCTCGGACAAGGGGTTGGTCCAGCCCCAGCATTTT. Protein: CASSDKGLVQPQHF.

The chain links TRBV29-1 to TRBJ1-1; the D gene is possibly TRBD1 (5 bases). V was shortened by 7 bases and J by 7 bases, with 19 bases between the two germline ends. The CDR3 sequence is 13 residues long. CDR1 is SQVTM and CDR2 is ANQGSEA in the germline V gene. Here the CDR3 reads CSAQPAGKLEAFF. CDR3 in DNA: TGCAGCGCCCAGCCCGCAGGGAAGCTTGAAGCTTTCTTT.

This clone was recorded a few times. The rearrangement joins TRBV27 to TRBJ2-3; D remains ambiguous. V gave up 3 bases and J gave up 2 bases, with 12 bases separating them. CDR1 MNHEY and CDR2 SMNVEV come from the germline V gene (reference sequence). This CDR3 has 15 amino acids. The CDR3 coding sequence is TGTGCCAGCAGTTTCTCACTAACCCTCACAGATACGCAGTATTTT. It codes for CASSFSLTLTDTQYF.

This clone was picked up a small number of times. The CDR3 DNA is TGTGCCAGCAGCCAAGACTCTCTGAACACTGAAGCTTTCTTT. Translated, it gives CASSQDSLNTEAFF. The chain uses TRBV11-3 and TRBJ1-1, with no clear D. The CDR3 is 14 amino acids. Germline CDR1 and CDR2: SGHNT and YENEEA. Trimming removed 5 bases from V and 0 bases from J, with 10 bases in between.

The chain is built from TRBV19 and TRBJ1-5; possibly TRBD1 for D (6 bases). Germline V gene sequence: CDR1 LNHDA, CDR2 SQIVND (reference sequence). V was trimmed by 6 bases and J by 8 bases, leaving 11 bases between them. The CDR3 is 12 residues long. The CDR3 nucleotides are TGTGCCAGTAGAGAACAGGGTGAGCCCCAGCATTTT. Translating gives CASREQGEPQHF.

The CDR3 sequence: CASSLGFGPRTVEAFF. Written as DNA, the CDR3 is TGTGCCAGCAGTTTGGGGTTCGGGCCGAGGACAGTTGAAGCTTTCTTT. The gene calls are TRBV28 and TRBJ1-1; maybe TRBD1 (6 bases). The CDR3 is 16 residues long. The germline CDR1 and CDR2 sequences are MDHEN and SYDVKM. V was trimmed by 3 bases and J by 7 bases, leaving 21 bases between them.

The CDR3 DNA sequence: TGTGCCAGCAGCCCAGGGGTGACGGGGGCCAACGTCCTGACTTTC. It yields the protein CASSPGVTGANVLTF. This chain connects TRBV7-9 to TRBJ2-6; TRBD1 might be the D (6 bases). The germline V and J ends were trimmed by 5 bases and 4 bases, with 12 bases remaining between them. Germline CDR1 SEHNR, CDR2 FQNEAQ (reference sequence). The CDR3 length is 15 residues.

The CDR3 DNA is TGTGCCAGCAGCTTGCAGGGTACCACAGATACGCAGTATTTT. It yields the protein CASSLQGTTDTQYF. The chain uses TRBV7-2 and TRBJ2-3, with D perhaps matching TRBD1 (5 bases). The germline V gene has CDR1 SGHTA and CDR2 FQGNSA. V was trimmed by 3 bases and J by 2 bases, leaving 9 bases between them. The CDR3 covers 14 residues.

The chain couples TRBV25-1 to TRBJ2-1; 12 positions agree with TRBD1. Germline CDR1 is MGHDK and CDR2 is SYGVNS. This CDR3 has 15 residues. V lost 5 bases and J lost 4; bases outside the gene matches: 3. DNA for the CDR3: TGTGCCAGCAGTAAGGGACAGGGGGCTTACAATGAGCAGTTCTTC. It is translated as CASSKGQGAYNEQFF.

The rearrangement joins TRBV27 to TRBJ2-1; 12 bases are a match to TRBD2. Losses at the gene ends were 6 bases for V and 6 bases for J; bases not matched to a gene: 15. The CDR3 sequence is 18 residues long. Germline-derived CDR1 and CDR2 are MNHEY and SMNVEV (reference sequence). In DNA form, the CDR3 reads TGTGCCAGCAGCCCTACTAGCGGGGGGAACCGCGCAGTCAATGAGCAGTTCTTC. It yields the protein CASSPTSGGNRAVNEQFF.

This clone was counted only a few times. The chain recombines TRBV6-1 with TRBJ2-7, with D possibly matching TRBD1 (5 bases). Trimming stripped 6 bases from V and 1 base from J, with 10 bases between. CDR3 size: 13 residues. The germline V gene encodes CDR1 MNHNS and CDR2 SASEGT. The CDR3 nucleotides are TGTGCCAGCAGCGCCCAGGGTTCCTACGAGCAGTACGTC. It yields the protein CASSAQGSYEQYV.

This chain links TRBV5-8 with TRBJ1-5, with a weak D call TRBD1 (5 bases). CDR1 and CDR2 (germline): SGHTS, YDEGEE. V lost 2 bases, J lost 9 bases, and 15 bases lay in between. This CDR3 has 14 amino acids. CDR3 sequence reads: CASSFGAWGVPQHF. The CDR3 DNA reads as TGTGCCAGCAGCTTCGGGGCTTGGGGGGTGCCCCAGCATTTT.

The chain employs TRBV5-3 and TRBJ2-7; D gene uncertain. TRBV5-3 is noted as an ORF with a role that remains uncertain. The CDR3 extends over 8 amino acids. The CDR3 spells CARSLAPV. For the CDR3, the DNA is TGTGCCAGAAGCTTGGCCCCCGTC.